The 17 T cell receptor beta chains listed next were all sequenced from one sample in a study of shared clonotypes between healthy human individuals. Clones were sequenced by immunoSEQ multiplex PCR, and TCRdb holds only the in-frame ones, with some missing. The table records around 600,000 clones, 85% to 95% of them present only once. It was CD45RO-negative cells, positively selected for CCR7, that made up naive CD8 cells, with terminally differentiated effector memory CD45RA+ cells excluded. The specimen sequenced was naive CD8+ T cells sorted from blood. The receptor source for this set is a woman aged 25-40 years in good health.

This chain uses TRBV5-5 with TRBJ2-7, with D perhaps matching TRBD1 (5 bases). Germline values: CDR1 SGHKS, CDR2 YYEKEE (reference sequence). The CDR3 loop spans 14 amino acids. The V and J ends lost 4 bases and 2 bases respectively, with 13 bases between them. DNA of the CDR3: TGTGCCAGCAGCCGGCAGGGCCCCACCTACGAGCAGTACTTC. This codes for CASSRQGPTYEQYF.

This clone was detected only once. V and J are TRBV5-1 and TRBJ2-7; the D gene is possibly TRBD1 (5 bases). Trimming cost V 0 bases and J 2 bases, with 9 bases left between them. The CDR3 consists of 14 residues. The germline gives CDR1 SGHRS, CDR2 YFSETQ. In DNA form, the CDR3 reads TGCGCCAGCAGCTTGGCCGGCAGGGCCTACGAGCAGTACTTC. It specifies CASSLAGRAYEQYF.

This clone came up once. This rearrangement joins TRBV6-5 to TRBJ1-5; D gene ambiguous. Trimming pared 2 bases from V and 2 bases from J, leaving 4 bases between. The germline V gene encodes CDR1 MNHEY and CDR2 SVGAGI. This CDR3 region has 13 residues. CDR3 in amino acids: CASSYTRNQPQHF. For the CDR3, the DNA is TGTGCCAGCAGTTACACCCGCAATCAGCCCCAGCATTTT.

The gene calls are TRBV7-8 and TRBJ2-2; maybe TRBD1 (6 bases). Trimming took off 5 bases at V and 3 bases at J, with 13 bases between the two ends. Per germline, CDR1 SGHVS and CDR2 FQNEAQ. The CDR3 consists of 15 residues. Written as DNA, the CDR3 is TGTGCCAGCAGCACCCGACAGGTTCACACCGGGGAGCTGTTTTTT. Its protein is CASSTRQVHTGELFF.

The rearrangement uses TRBV18 and TRBJ2-3, with 9 positions matching TRBD1. Trimming took 1 base from V and 5 from J; bases not matched to a gene: 4. The CDR3 covers 15 residues. CDR1 is KGHSH and CDR2 is LQKENI in the germline V gene. The CDR3 region is CASSPLPDRGDTQYF. CDR3 sequence (DNA): TGTGCCAGCTCACCACTCCCGGACAGGGGAGATACGCAGTATTTT.

V and J are TRBV27 and TRBJ2-1; D remains unclear. Germline CDR1 reads MNHEY; CDR2 reads SMNVEV (reference sequence). Between the trimmed V and J ends, which lost 3 bases and 10 bases, there was a span of 13 bases. The CDR3 length is 13 residues. CDR3 sequence reads: CASSLDAEEEQFF. In DNA form, the CDR3 reads TGTGCCAGCAGTTTGGACGCCGAGGAGGAGCAGTTCTTC.

This chain uses TRBV27 with TRBJ2-3; unclear D gene. Trimming left V 6 bases short and J 1 base short, with 29 bases between. Germline V gene lookup returns CDR1 MNHEY and CDR2 SMNVEV (reference sequence). CDR3 size: 20 residues. In DNA form, the CDR3 reads TGTGCCAGCAGCCACGATTCGCCCGAGGATAGTCTTGGGCGCACAGATACGCAGTATTTT. Encoded protein: CASSHDSPEDSLGRTDTQYF.

This chain links TRBV4-1 with TRBJ2-7, with TRBD2 identical over 7 bases. There are 15 residues in the CDR3. V was clipped by 2 bases and J by 4 bases; unmatched bases: 8. CDR1 and CDR2 from the germline V gene are MGHRA and YSYEKL. CDR3 sequence reads: CASSQSGRSFYEQYF. The CDR3 DNA reads TGCGCCAGCAGCCAATCCGGGAGGAGTTTTTACGAGCAGTACTTC.

The chain is built from TRBV2 and TRBJ2-7; TRBD1 agrees at 8 bases. V was pared by 4 bases and J by 1 base, with 3 bases of the junction left unmatched. Germline V CDR1 and CDR2: SNHLY, FYNNEI. The CDR3 contains 14 residues. The CDR3 coding sequence is TGTGCCAGCAGTGGACGGGACAGGTCCTACGAGCAGTACTTC. It translates to CASSGRDRSYEQYF.

The CDR3 nucleotides are TGTGCCATCGAATCTATGGGGAATCAGCCCCAGCATTTT. Translated: CAIESMGNQPQHF. The chain links TRBV28 to TRBJ1-5, with unresolved D. The CDR3 loop spans 13 amino acids. The germline V gene has CDR1 MDHEN and CDR2 SYDVKM. V lost 10 bases and J lost 4, with 14 bases in between.

A single count supports this clone. This same CDR3 is encoded by further DNA sequences in the sample. V is TRBV28 and J is TRBJ2-7; no reliable D call. The CDR3 loop spans 13 amino acids. With 5 bases removed from V and 1 base from J, the gap between germline ends came to 9 bases. Looked up from germline, CDR1 is MDHEN and CDR2 is SYDVKM. The CDR3 DNA reads TGTGCCAGCAGTCCCGGATTTTCCTACGAGCAGTACTTC. Amino acid sequence: CASSPGFSYEQYF.

V and J are TRBV30 and TRBJ2-2; 9 positions match TRBD2. The CDR3 has 18 residues. V trimming: 3 bases; J trimming: 3 bases; junction bases outside the gene matches: 14. Germline V CDR1 and CDR2: GTSNPN, SVGIG (reference sequence). The DNA of the CDR3 is TGTGCCTGGAGGGAGGGACTAGCACTGATAGGGGACACCGGGGAGCTGTTTTTT. Translating it yields CAWREGLALIGDTGELFF.

The chain employs TRBV7-9 and TRBJ2-3, with D hard to call. With 5 bases removed from V and 6 bases from J, the gap between germline ends came to 12 bases. The CDR3 is 13 residues long. Germline V gene sequence: CDR1 SEHNR, CDR2 FQNEAQ (reference sequence). CDR3 sequence (DNA): TGTGCCAGCAGCCTAGTTGTGGAGGATACGCAGTATTTT. This codes for CASSLVVEDTQYF. The full variable domain, completed using reference TRBV7-9 and TRBJ2-3, is DTGVSQNPRHKITKRGQNVTFRCDPISEHNRLYWYRQTLGQGPEFLTYFQNEAQLEKSRLLSDRFSAERPKGSFSTLEIQRTEQGDSAMYLCASSLVVEDTQYFGPGTRLTVL.

This clone came up once. This sequence joins TRBV28 and TRBJ2-5; D possibly corresponds to TRBD2 (5 bases). V was shortened by 4 bases and J by 4 bases, with 13 bases between the two germline ends. The germline V gene encodes CDR1 MDHEN and CDR2 SYDVKM. The CDR3 runs 14 residues. The CDR3 bases are TGTGCCAGCAGTTCTGAGGGAGTCATAGAGACCCAGTACTTC. Protein sequence: CASSSEGVIETQYF.

V is TRBV19 and J is TRBJ2-7; TRBD1 is a possible D gene (6 bases). In germline, CDR1 is LNHDA, CDR2 SQIVND (reference sequence). The CDR3 length is 14 residues. The V gene lost 1 base and the J gene lost 5 bases, with 12 bases spanning the gap. The CDR3 DNA follows: TGTGCCAGTAGTATAGGACTTCAGGGGAACGAGCAGTACTTC. Translating it yields CASSIGLQGNEQYF.

V usage is TRBV29-1 and J usage is TRBJ2-5, with D unclear. The closer fit of TRBJ2-7 to the DNA end suggests the J call may be wrong. Per germline, CDR1 SQVTM and CDR2 ANQGSEA. The length of the CDR3 is 11 residues. CDR3: CSASTSYEQYF. CDR3 nucleotides: TGCAGCGCGTCCACCTCCTACGAGCAGTACTTC.

The rearrangement uses TRBV5-6 and TRBJ2-2; D is possibly TRBD1 (6 bases). Trimming removed 3 bases from V and 0 bases from J, with 9 bases in between. In germline, CDR1 is SGHDT, CDR2 YYEEEE. This CDR3 contains 15 residues. CDR3 in DNA: TGTGCCAGCAGCTCGACAGGAGCGAACACCGGGGAGCTGTTTTTT. Residues: CASSSTGANTGELFF.